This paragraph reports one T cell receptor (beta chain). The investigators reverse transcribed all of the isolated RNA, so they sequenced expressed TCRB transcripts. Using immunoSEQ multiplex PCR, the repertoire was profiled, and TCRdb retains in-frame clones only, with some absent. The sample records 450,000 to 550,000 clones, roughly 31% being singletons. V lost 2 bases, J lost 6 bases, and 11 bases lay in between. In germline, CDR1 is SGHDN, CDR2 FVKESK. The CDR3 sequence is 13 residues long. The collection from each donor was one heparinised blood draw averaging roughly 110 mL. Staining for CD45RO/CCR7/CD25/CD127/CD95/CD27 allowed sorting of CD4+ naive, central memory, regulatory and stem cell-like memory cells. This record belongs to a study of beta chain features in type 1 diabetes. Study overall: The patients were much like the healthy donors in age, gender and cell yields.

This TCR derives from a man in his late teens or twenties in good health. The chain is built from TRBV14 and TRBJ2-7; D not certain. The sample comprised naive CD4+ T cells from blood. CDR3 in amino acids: CASSQNMRREQYF. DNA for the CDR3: TGTGCCAGCAGCCAAAACATGAGACGCGAGCAGTACTTC.